This entry lists 28 T cell receptor beta chains sequenced from one sample in a study of blood T cells in healthy people across ages. With a J-beta primer mix and a sample-barcoded 5' primer, a second PCR ran about 7 to 12 cycles. TCRdb reanalysed the 5' RACE reads using MiXCR and keeps one entry per CDR3 protein. The repertoire holds about 510,000 distinct CDR3 sequences, with 27% as singletons. These data were also reused for a study on T cells of mothers and their children.

The specimen was blood. These receptors were collected from a boy aged 2 to 9 in good health.

The chain employs TRBV30 and TRBJ2-1, with D possibly TRBD2 on 6 matching bases. The germline V and J ends were trimmed by 1 base and 6 bases, with 16 bases remaining between them. Germline-derived CDR1 and CDR2 are GTSNPN and SVGIG (reference sequence). The CDR3 loop spans 15 amino acids. The CDR3 spells CAWSETSGFPNEQFF. The DNA of the CDR3 is TGTGCCTGGAGTGAGACTAGTGGGTTCCCCAATGAGCAGTTCTTC.

This clonotype was seen a handful of times. This CDR3 reads CASRHAGTGTGDTEAFF. CDR3 nucleotide sequence: TGTGCCAGCAGACATGCCGGTACCGGGACAGGGGACACTGAAGCTTTCTTT. This chain uses TRBV6-5 with TRBJ1-1; 10 positions agree with TRBD1. Germline assignment: CDR1 MNHEY and CDR2 SVGAGI. The trim removed 6 bases at V and 3 bases at J, leaving 13 bases unmatched. The CDR3 spans 17 residues.

In its sample, this clonotype was seen a few times. This sequence joins TRBV5-4 and TRBJ2-7; tentatively, D is TRBD2 (7 bases). V was shortened by 0 bases and J by 0 bases, with 10 bases between the two germline ends. This CDR3 has 15 residues. Germline V gene sequence: CDR1 SGHNT, CDR2 YYREEE (reference sequence). CDR3 sequence: CASSLGGGASYEQYF. The CDR3, as DNA: TGTGCCAGCAGCTTGGGAGGGGGGGCCTCCTACGAGCAGTACTTC.

This clonotype showed up just a few times. The chain employs TRBV27 and TRBJ1-4; D unresolved. Germline assignment: CDR1 MNHEY and CDR2 SMNVEV (reference sequence). The CDR3 is 14 amino acids. Between the trimmed V and J ends, which lost 5 bases and 5 bases, there was a span of 12 bases. CDR3 DNA sequence: TGTGCCAGCAGTCGAACGGGGAAAAATGAAAAACTGTTTTTT. This translates into CASSRTGKNEKLFF.

V and J are TRBV5-1 and TRBJ2-3; 7 bases agree with TRBD2. The CDR3 runs to 16 residues. Trimming removed 0 bases from V and 2 bases from J; junction bases left unmatched: 6. Germline-derived CDR1 and CDR2 are SGHRS and YFSETQ. CDR3 residues: CASSLGPAGFTDTQYF. In DNA, the CDR3 is TGCGCCAGCAGCTTGGGACCAGCGGGGTTCACAGATACGCAGTATTTT.

This clonotype was detected a few times. The chain uses TRBV5-1 and TRBJ2-7, with TRBD1 matching over 7 bases. V lost 4 bases and J lost 1; bases outside the gene matches: 14. Germline loops: CDR1 SGHRS, CDR2 YFSETQ. The CDR3 contains 17 residues. The CDR3 loop reads CASSKGPRDSGSYEQYF. In DNA, the CDR3 is TGCGCCAGCAGCAAGGGTCCCCGGGACAGCGGTTCCTACGAGCAGTACTTC.

This chain connects TRBV7-2 to TRBJ2-1; the match to TRBD2 covers 11 bases. CDR1 is SGHTA and CDR2 is FQGNSA in the germline V gene. CDR3 length: 14 amino acids. Trimming cost V 5 bases and J 9 bases; bases outside gene matches: 6. The CDR3 reads CASSPTSGSLEQFF. DNA for the CDR3: TGTGCCAGCAGCCCCACTAGCGGGAGTCTTGAGCAGTTCTTC. Full variable domain (outside the CDR3, taken from reference TRBV7-2 and TRBJ2-1): GAGVSQSPSNKVTEKGKDVELRCDPISGHTALYWYRQSLGQGLEFLIYFQGNSAPDKSGLPSDRFSAERTGGSVSTLTIQRTQQEDSAVYLCASSPTSGSLEQFFGPGTRLTVL.

The CDR3 DNA reads as TGTGCCAGCAGCTTAGGGGGCGGGAGGGTCTCAGATACGCAGTATTTT. It specifies CASSLGGGRVSDTQYF. The gene calls are TRBV7-2 and TRBJ2-3, with 9 positions matching TRBD2. CDR1 is SGHTA, CDR2 FQGNSA, per germline. The V and J ends lost 1 base and 4 bases, in that order; junction bases with no gene match: 6. CDR3 length: 16 residues.

The genes are TRBV28 and TRBJ1-2; TRBD1 might be the D (5 bases). CDR1 MDHEN and CDR2 SYDVKM come from the germline V gene. The V end was cut by 0 bases, the J end by 5 bases, with 13 bases between. The CDR3 is 15 residues long. The CDR3 DNA is TGTGCCAGCAGTTTATGGGGGCAGTTCTTATATGGCTACACCTTC. This translates into CASSLWGQFLYGYTF.

The rearrangement uses TRBV11-2 and TRBJ2-3; either TRBD1 or TRBD2 may fit D (7 bases each). Germline V gene data show CDR1 as SGHAT and CDR2 as FQNNGV. The CDR3 covers 14 residues. Between the trimmed V and J ends, which lost 3 bases and 5 bases, there was a span of 12 bases. As DNA, the CDR3 is TGTGCCAGCAGCTTTAGCAGGGGGGGAGATACGCAGTATTTT. This gives the protein CASSFSRGGDTQYF.

The chain links TRBV7-9 to TRBJ2-2, with a weak D call TRBD2 (5 bases). The CDR3 length is 17 residues. CDR1 is SEHNR, CDR2 FQNEAQ, per germline (reference sequence). Trimming pared 1 base from V and 4 bases from J, leaving 16 bases between. The CDR3 coding sequence is TGTGCCAGCAGCTTAGAGCGGCGGGTGGAGCTCACCGGGGAGCTGTTTTTT. It is translated as CASSLERRVELTGELFF.

The J gene is TRBJ2-5, the V gene TRBV5-1, with a tentative D call TRBD1 (6 bases). Judging by the DNA end, TRBJ2-1 fits better; the J call may be wrong. The CDR3 covers 18 residues. Germline V lookup: CDR1 SGHRS, CDR2 YFSETQ. In DNA, the CDR3 is TGCGCCAGCAGCTTGGTAAGGTACGACAGGCCAAGGGTAGATGAGCAGTTCTTC. Encoded protein: CASSLVRYDRPRVDEQFF.

This clonotype was detected a few times. The CDR3 here is CSANPGTGGYNEQFF. The CDR3 DNA reads as TGCAGTGCCAACCCCGGGACAGGGGGATACAATGAGCAGTTCTTC. The V and J genes are TRBV20-1 and TRBJ2-1; TRBD1 aligns across 11 bases. Trimming took 6 bases from V and 4 from J; bases not matched to a gene: 8. This CDR3 is built from 15 residues. Per the germline V gene, CDR1 is DFQATT and CDR2 is SNEGSKA (reference sequence).

This clonotype was observed a handful of times. This rearrangement joins TRBV5-6 to TRBJ1-5; 10 nucleotides match TRBD1. The J segment lost 6 bases and the V segment lost 3 bases, leaving 3 bases of the junction unmatched. Germline CDR1 reads SGHDT; CDR2 reads YYEEEE. The CDR3 spans 14 residues. The CDR3 DNA reads TGTGCCAGCAGCTCCGGGACAGGGGCTCAGCCCCAGCATTTT. Amino acids: CASSSGTGAQPQHF.

This clonotype showed up just once. This chain connects TRBV10-3 to TRBJ2-1, with TRBD2 matching over 13 bases. CDR1 and CDR2 from the germline V gene are ENHRY and SYGVKD. This CDR3 is built from 15 residues. With V trimmed by 7 bases and J by 4 bases, 4 bases remained unmatched. The CDR3 DNA sequence: TGTGCCATCAATCCGGGACTAGCGGGATACAATGAGCAGTTCTTC. As protein: CAINPGLAGYNEQFF.

The rearrangement joins TRBV12-3 or TRBV12-4 to TRBJ2-5; TRBD2 aligns across 10 bases. The DNA end lines up better with TRBJ2-1; the J call may be wrong. The CDR3 extends over 17 amino acids. The CDR3: CASSLGAGGPFLNEQFF. The CDR3 bases are TGTGCCAGCAGTTTAGGAGCGGGGGGGCCTTTTTTGAATGAGCAGTTCTTC.

J is TRBJ1-5 and V is TRBV16, with TRBD1 identical over 7 bases. CDR1 and CDR2 from the germline V gene are KGHSY and FQNENV. The CDR3 consists of 13 residues. The trim removed 8 bases at V and 7 bases at J, leaving 8 bases unmatched. The CDR3 sequence is CASVQGFGQPQHF. The CDR3, as DNA: TGTGCCAGCGTACAGGGGTTCGGCCAGCCCCAGCATTTT.

The CDR3 region is CASGIAGANEQFF. CDR3 bases: TGTGCTAGTGGTATAGCGGGAGCGAATGAGCAGTTCTTC. This sequence joins TRBV12-5 and TRBJ2-5; 9 bases map to TRBD2. The tail of the sequence fits TRBJ2-1 better, so the J call may be wrong. This CDR3 has 13 amino acids. CDR1 and CDR2 from the germline V gene are LGHNT and FRNRAP.

This clonotype was observed a few times. The chain couples TRBV13 to TRBJ1-3; the D gene is possibly TRBD1 (5 bases). CDR3 size: 17 residues. Germline values: CDR1 PRHDT, CDR2 FYEKMQ (reference sequence). Trimming cost V 1 base and J 0 bases, with 13 bases left between them. CDR3 protein: CASSLASGGDSGNTIYF. CDR3 coding DNA: TGTGCCAGCAGCTTAGCCTCCGGAGGGGACTCTGGAAACACCATATATTTT.

This clonotype was observed a few times. The CDR3 loop is CASSSQGVGYTF. In DNA, the CDR3 is TGTGCCAGCAGTTCCCAGGGGGTCGGCTACACCTTC. V is TRBV7-9 and J is TRBJ1-2, with 7 bases aligning to TRBD1. The trim removed 6 bases at V and 8 bases at J, leaving 6 bases unmatched. CDR3 length equals 12 residues. CDR1 SEHNR and CDR2 FQNEAQ come from the germline V gene (reference sequence). The whole variable domain, remainder taken from reference TRBV7-9 and TRBJ1-2, is DTGVSQNPRHKITKRGQNVTFRCDPISEHNRLYWYRQTLGQGPEFLTYFQNEAQLEKSRLLSDRFSAERPKGSFSTLEIQRTEQGDSAMYLCASSSQGVGYTFGSGTRLTVV.

The rearrangement links TRBV4-3 to TRBJ2-4; possibly TRBD2 for D (5 bases). This CDR3 contains 16 residues. Germline values: CDR1 LGHNA, CDR2 YSLEER. V lost 4 bases, J lost 0 bases, and 13 bases lay in between. CDR3 DNA sequence: TGCGCCAGCAGCCGAGGAGTAGCGCTAGCCAAAAACATTCAGTACTTC. As protein: CASSRGVALAKNIQYF.

This clonotype has a handful of counts. The V call is TRBV29-1, the J call TRBJ2-5, with 11 bases that match TRBD2. The CDR3 totals 14 residues. In germline, CDR1 is SQVTM, CDR2 ANQGSEA. V lost 4 bases and J lost 11; bases outside the gene matches: 12. DNA of the CDR3: TGCAGCGTTGTGGGACTAGCGGCCGGCTCGTGGCAGTACTTC. Amino acid sequence: CSVVGLAAGSWQYF. The whole variable domain, remainder taken from reference TRBV29-1 and TRBJ2-5, is SAVISQKPSRDICQRGTSLTIQCQVDSQVTMMFWYRQQPGQSLTLIATANQGSEATYESGFVIDKFPISRPNLTFSTLTVSNMSPEDSSIYLCSVVGLAAGSWQYFGPGTRLLVL.

This clonotype has only a few counts. The chain couples TRBV20-1 to TRBJ2-1; 7 positions match TRBD2. The CDR3 totals 15 residues. Germline V gene sequence: CDR1 DFQATT, CDR2 SNEGSKA (reference sequence). J gave up 4 bases and V 3 bases, and 9 bases lay outside the gene matches. CDR3: CSASDGRRGYNEQFF. DNA for the CDR3: TGCAGTGCTAGTGACGGGAGGAGGGGATACAATGAGCAGTTCTTC.

V usage is TRBV5-1 and J usage is TRBJ2-5; D call uncertain. CDR1 SGHRS and CDR2 YFSETQ come from the germline V gene. The CDR3 runs 14 residues. The germline V and J ends were trimmed by 0 bases and 5 bases, with 11 bases remaining between them. CDR3 loop: CASSLERPGETQYF. The CDR3 DNA follows: TGCGCCAGCAGCTTGGAACGGCCCGGGGAGACCCAGTACTTC.

V and J are TRBV27 and TRBJ2-1; no firm D call. The J call may be in error: the DNA end matches TRBJ2-7 better. Germline CDR1 MNHEY, CDR2 SMNVEV (reference sequence). This CDR3 comprises 13 residues. The CDR3 reads CASSLNIDLEQYF. The CDR3 DNA sequence: TGTGCCAGCAGTTTAAATATAGATCTCGAGCAGTACTTC.

In this sample, this clonotype turned up a few times. The J gene is TRBJ2-5, the V gene TRBV27; no clear D. Trimming took 2 bases from V and 4 from J, leaving 14 bases between them. CDR1 is MNHEY, CDR2 SMNVEV, per germline (reference sequence). The CDR3 has 15 residues. CDR3: CASSLGPGQGETQYF. In DNA form, the CDR3 reads TGTGCCAGCAGTTTAGGGCCAGGCCAAGGAGAGACCCAGTACTTC.

This clonotype was seen a handful of times. The chain combines TRBV3-1 with TRBJ1-2, with 7 bases aligning to TRBD1. Germline V gene sequence: CDR1 LGHDT, CDR2 YNNKEL (reference sequence). J was trimmed by 2 bases and V by 2 bases; bases with no gene match: 5. The CDR3 covers 15 residues. The CDR3 DNA reads TGTGCCAGCAGCCAATCAGGGGGATCGAACTATGGCTACACCTTC. Encoded protein: CASSQSGGSNYGYTF.

The gene calls are TRBV12-3 or TRBV12-4 and TRBJ2-7, with TRBD1 matching over 8 bases. This CDR3 has 14 amino acids. Trimming removed 4 bases from V and 2 bases from J; junction bases left unmatched: 4. The CDR3 spells CASSWDRSPYEQYF. Here the CDR3 DNA reads TGTGCCAGCAGTTGGGACAGGTCCCCCTACGAGCAGTACTTC.